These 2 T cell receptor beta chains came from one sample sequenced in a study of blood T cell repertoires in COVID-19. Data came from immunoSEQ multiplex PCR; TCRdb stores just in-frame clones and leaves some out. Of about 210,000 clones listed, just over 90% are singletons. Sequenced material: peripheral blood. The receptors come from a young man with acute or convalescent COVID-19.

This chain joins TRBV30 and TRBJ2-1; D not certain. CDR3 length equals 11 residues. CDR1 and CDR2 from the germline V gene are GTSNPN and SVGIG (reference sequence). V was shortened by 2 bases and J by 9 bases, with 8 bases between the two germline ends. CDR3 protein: CAWSIRSEQFF. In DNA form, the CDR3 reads TGTGCCTGGAGTATTAGAAGTGAGCAGTTCTTC.

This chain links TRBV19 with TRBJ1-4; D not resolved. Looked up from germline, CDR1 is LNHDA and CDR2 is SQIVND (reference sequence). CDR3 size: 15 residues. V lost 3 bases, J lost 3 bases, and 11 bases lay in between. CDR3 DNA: TGTGCCAGTAGTATGAGAGTTTCGGCTAATGAAAAACTGTTTTTT. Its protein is CASSMRVSANEKLFF.